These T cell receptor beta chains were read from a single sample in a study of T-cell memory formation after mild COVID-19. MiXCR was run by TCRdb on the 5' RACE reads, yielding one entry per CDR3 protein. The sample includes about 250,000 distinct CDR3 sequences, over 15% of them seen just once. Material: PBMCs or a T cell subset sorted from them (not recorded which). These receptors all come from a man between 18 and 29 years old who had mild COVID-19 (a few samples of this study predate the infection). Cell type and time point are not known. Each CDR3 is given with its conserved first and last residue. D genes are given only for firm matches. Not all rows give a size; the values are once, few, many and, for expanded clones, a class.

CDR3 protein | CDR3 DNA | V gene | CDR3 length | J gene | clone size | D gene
CSARVRGADQETQYF | TGCAGTGCTAGAGTACGGGGGGCCGACCAAGAGACCCAGTACTTC | TRBV20-1 | 15 | TRBJ2-5 | many | -
CAISESEGREWETQYF | TGTGCCATCAGTGAGTCGGAAGGAAGGGAGTGGGAGACCCAGTACTTC | TRBV10-3 | 16 | TRBJ2-5 | few | -
CASSPGPLENEKLFF | TGTGCCAGCAGCCCTGGCCCCTTGGAGAATGAAAAACTGTTTTTT | TRBV7-2 | 15 | TRBJ1-4 | - | -
CASSRGTLQFETQYF | TGTGCCAGCAGCCGAGGGACACTCCAATTTGAGACCCAGTACTTC | TRBV6-2/TRBV6-3 | 15 | TRBJ2-5 | - | -
CASSSVGFPQHF | TGTGCCAGCAGTTCAGTGGGATTCCCCCAGCATTTT | TRBV12-3/TRBV12-4 | 12 | TRBJ1-5 | - | -
CASSHNRGQYGYTF | TGTGCCAGCAGTCACAACAGGGGGCAGTATGGCTACACCTTC | TRBV12-3/TRBV12-4 | 14 | TRBJ1-2 | few | TRBD1
CASSAGLANYNEQFF | TGTGCCAGCAGCGCGGGACTAGCGAACTACAATGAGCAGTTCTTC | TRBV2 | 15 | TRBJ2-1 | - | TRBD2
CASSVKGNTEAFF | TGTGCCAGCAGCGTTAAGGGGAACACTGAAGCTTTCTTT | TRBV9 | 13 | TRBJ1-1 | - | -
CSALHDLNQPQHF | TGCAGTGCTCTTCATGACCTCAATCAGCCCCAGCATTTT | TRBV20-1 | 13 | TRBJ1-5 | - | -
CASSAVDSVNTEAFF | TGTGCCAGCTCAGCCGTGGACAGCGTGAACACTGAAGCTTTCTTT | TRBV18 | 15 | TRBJ1-1 | few | -
CASSQGGGEAFF | TGCGCCAGCAGCCAAGGGGGCGGCGAGGCTTTCTTT | TRBV4-1 | 12 | TRBJ1-1 | few | -
CASSLRDRPDTQYF | TGTGCCAGCAGTTTAAGGGACCGCCCAGATACGCAGTATTTT | TRBV6-5 | 14 | TRBJ2-3 | few | -
CAIAGSDQRGNDEQFF | TGTGCCATCGCGGGCTCAGACCAGCGGGGAAACGATGAGCAGTTCTTC | TRBV10-3 | 16 | TRBJ2-1 | many | TRBD2
CATAGSSYNSPLHF | TGTGCCACCGCAGGGAGCTCCTATAATTCACCCCTCCACTTT | TRBV6-5 | 14 | TRBJ1-6 | - | -
CASSFLGQPQHF | TGTGCCAGCAGCTTCTTAGGTCAGCCCCAGCATTTT | TRBV7-9 | 12 | TRBJ1-5 | - | -
CASSPGQGWDQPQHF | TGCGCCAGCAGCCCGGGACAGGGCTGGGATCAGCCCCAGCATTTT | TRBV5-1 | 15 | TRBJ1-5 | few | TRBD1
CASSSWGNQPQHF | TGTGCCAGCAGCTCCTGGGGCAATCAGCCCCAGCATTTT | TRBV3-1 | 13 | TRBJ1-5 | few | -
CATSDAPRAGDETQYF | TGTGCCACCAGTGACGCTCCTCGAGCGGGGGATGAGACCCAGTACTTC | TRBV24-1 | 16 | TRBJ2-5 | - | TRBD2
CSARRSGSYNSPLHF | TGCAGTGCTAGGAGATCAGGCTCCTATAATTCACCCCTCCACTTT | TRBV20-1 | 15 | TRBJ1-6 | few | -
CSAEGLASTDEQFF | TGCAGTGCCGAGGGACTAGCCTCAACCGATGAGCAGTTCTTC | TRBV20-1 | 14 | TRBJ2-1 | few | TRBD2
CASSPGIGGSPLHF | TGTGCCAGCAGTCCCGGCATCGGGGGTTCACCCCTCCACTTT | TRBV6-5 | 14 | TRBJ1-6 | - | -
CATSRTGSIDGYTF | TGTGCCACCAGCCGGACAGGGTCCATAGATGGCTACACCTTC | TRBV15 | 14 | TRBJ1-2 | few | TRBD1
CASSQGGTHTDTQYF | TGTGCCAGCAGCCAAGGGGGGACACACACAGATACGCAGTATTTT | TRBV4-2 | 15 | TRBJ2-3 | many | -
CASSLVREWVKNIQYF | TGTGCCAGCAGTTTAGTTCGGGAATGGGTCAAAAACATTCAGTACTTC | TRBV12-3/TRBV12-4 | 16 | TRBJ2-4 | few | -
CASSLTGPHTDTQYF | TGTGCCAGCAGCCTGACGGGACCGCATACAGATACGCAGTATTTT | TRBV5-5 | 15 | TRBJ2-3 | many | -
CASSTRDREDDEQFF | TGTGCCAGCAGTACCCGGGACAGGGAGGACGATGAGCAGTTCTTC | TRBV6-2/TRBV6-3 | 15 | TRBJ2-1 | few | TRBD1
CASSFKSGSTDTQYF | TGTGCCAGCAGCTTTAAGAGCGGAAGCACAGATACGCAGTATTTT | TRBV11-3 | 15 | TRBJ2-3 | - | -
CASSYTSGTGELFF | TGTGCCAGCAGTTACACTAGCGGCACCGGGGAGCTGTTTTTT | TRBV6-5 | 14 | TRBJ2-2 | - | TRBD2
CDSSLREVTGANVLTF | TGCGACAGCAGCTTAAGGGAGGTGACTGGGGCCAACGTCCTGACTTTC | TRBV5-1 | 16 | TRBJ2-6 | - | -
CSAVPGTGITGELFF | TGCAGTGCTGTTCCCGGGACAGGGATCACCGGGGAGCTGTTTTTT | TRBV20-1 | 15 | TRBJ2-2 | many | TRBD1
CASSQEAPTEAFF | TGCGCCAGCAGCCAAGAGGCTCCCACTGAAGCTTTCTTT | TRBV4-1 | 13 | TRBJ1-1 | - | -
CASSPFESGPYGYTF | TGTGCCAGCAGCCCTTTCGAATCGGGGCCCTATGGCTACACCTTC | TRBV4-2 | 15 | TRBJ1-2 | few | -
CASSQGPYEQYF | TGCGCCAGCAGCCAGGGCCCTTACGAGCAGTACTTC | TRBV4-1 | 12 | TRBJ2-7 | few | -
CASSPSGTRPFEQFF | TGTGCCAGCAGTCCTTCCGGGACTAGGCCTTTTGAGCAGTTCTTC | TRBV4-2 | 15 | TRBJ2-1 | - | TRBD2
CSAILHTVDGYTF | TGCAGTGCCATTCTTCACACAGTCGATGGCTACACCTTC | TRBV20-1 | 13 | TRBJ1-2 | many | -
CASQGALDEQYF | TGTGCCAGCCAGGGGGCCCTGGACGAGCAGTACTTC | TRBV6-1 | 12 | TRBJ2-7 | - | TRBD1
CASSLQGTNEQFF | TGCGCCAGCAGCCTTCAGGGAACCAATGAGCAGTTCTTC | TRBV4-1 | 13 | TRBJ2-1 | many | -
CASTLRAESSYEQYF | TGTGCCAGCACCTTAAGGGCAGAGAGCTCCTACGAGCAGTACTTC | TRBV6-2/TRBV6-3 | 15 | TRBJ2-7 | few | -
CASSPSTLAGELFF | TGTGCCAGCAGCCCCTCCACCCTAGCAGGGGAGCTGTTTTTT | TRBV4-2 | 14 | TRBJ2-2 | - | -
CASSPVGRLTGELFF | TGTGCCAGCAGCCCCGTCGGTCGGTTAACCGGGGAGCTGTTTTTT | TRBV13 | 15 | TRBJ2-2 | few | -